Below are 21 T cell receptor beta chains sequenced from a single sample in a study of metastatic and nonmetastatic thyroid tumors. None of the patients had undergone any treatment ahead of thyroid surgery. TCRdb re-clonotyped the PCR reads via MiXCR. The data contain under 15,000 clones, 20% to 25% of them singletons. Sequenced sample: blood. These receptors were obtained from a female donor with papillary thyroid cancer or a benign thyroid nodule (not recorded which). Some clones in this sample may be carry-over from other donors' samples.

This clone is labeled as medium-sized. The CDR3 bases are TGTGCCAGCAGTTCCCAACAGGGCAACTATGGCTACACCTTC. Protein: CASSSQQGNYGYTF. The V gene is TRBV28, the J gene TRBJ1-2; D might be TRBD1 (6 bases). Germline V gene sequence: CDR1 MDHEN, CDR2 SYDVKM. The CDR3 has 14 residues. V lost 4 bases to trimming and J lost 2 bases, with 11 bases between them.

In this sample, this clone turned up many times. The chain is built from TRBV18 and TRBJ2-1, with TRBD2 matching 7 bases. CDR1 is KGHSH and CDR2 is LQKENI in the germline V gene. J lost 5 bases, V lost 3 bases, and 1 base had no gene match. CDR3 size: 13 residues. The chain's CDR3 is CASSPGLNNEQFF. CDR3 coding DNA: TGTGCCAGCTCACCGGGACTAAACAATGAGCAGTTCTTC. Complete variable domain (other parts from reference TRBV18 and TRBJ2-1): NAGVMQNPRHLVRRRGQEARLRCSPMKGHSHVYWYRQLPEEGLKFMVYLQKENIIDESGMPKERFSAEFPKEGPSILRIQQVVRGDSAAYFCASSPGLNNEQFFGPGTRLTVL.

This clone was recorded at least ten times. The rearrangement links TRBV3-1 to TRBJ1-4; 10 bases align to TRBD1. Per germline, CDR1 LGHDT and CDR2 YNNKEL (reference sequence). The V segment lost 6 bases and the J segment 7 bases; nucleotides outside the gene matches: 5. The CDR3 runs to 14 residues. CDR3 nucleotide sequence: TGTGCCAGCAGTCGGGACAGGGGAGGTGAAAAACTGTTTTTT. This translates into CASSRDRGGEKLFF.

This clone was found many times. The genes are TRBV11-2 and TRBJ1-4; D is perhaps TRBD1 (6 bases). Trimming took 5 bases from V and 10 from J, leaving 8 bases between them. Germline V gives CDR1 SGHAT, CDR2 FQNNGV. The CDR3 sequence is 11 residues long. The CDR3 DNA is TGTGCCAGCAGCCCGGACAGAAAACTGTTTTTT. Amino acids: CASSPDRKLFF.

This clone was observed many times. This could be a read error, since a much larger clone is one nucleotide away. Given the absence of the conserved phenylalanine or tryptophan at the CDR3 end, a read error is likely. In DNA, the CDR3 is TGTGCCAACAAAGGCGAGACTAGCGGCAATGAGCAGTTCCTC. This translates into CANKGETSGNEQFL. The genes are TRBV6-1 and TRBJ2-1; 9 nucleotides line up with TRBD2. Per the germline V gene, CDR1 is MNHNS and CDR2 is SASEGT. The ends lost 10 bases at V and 6 bases at J; junction bases unmatched: 10. The CDR3 is 14 amino acids.

This clone is medium-sized. The sample has other DNA sequences that encode this CDR3 too. The V and J genes are TRBV6-2 or TRBV6-3 and TRBJ1-5; D unresolved. Trimming removed 3 bases from V and 4 bases from J, with 16 bases in between. The germline V gene encodes CDR1 MNHEY and CDR2 SVGEGT. The CDR3 contains 16 residues. The CDR3 loop reads CASSYWAASNNQPQHF. As DNA, the CDR3 is TGTGCCAGCAGTTATTGGGCAGCCTCTAATAATCAGCCCCAGCATTTT.

This rearrangement joins TRBV11-1 to TRBJ2-3; tentative D call: TRBD1 (5 bases). This CDR3 has 16 residues. Germline assignment: CDR1 SGHAT and CDR2 FQDESV (reference sequence). The germline V and J ends were trimmed by 5 bases and 0 bases, with 15 bases remaining between them. The CDR3 protein is CASSPLYRPSTDTQYF. DNA of the CDR3: TGTGCCAGCAGCCCTCTCTACAGGCCTAGCACAGATACGCAGTATTTT.

In its sample, this clone was seen many times. The V and J genes are TRBV2 and TRBJ1-1, with TRBD1 identical over 7 bases. The V gene's germline CDR1 is SNHLY and CDR2 FYNNEI. J gave up 6 bases and V 1 base, and 11 bases lay outside the gene matches. This CDR3 is 16 amino acids long. CDR3: CASSEEVTGVGAEAFF. The DNA for the CDR3 is TGTGCCAGCAGTGAAGAGGTTACAGGGGTTGGCGCTGAAGCTTTCTTT. Supplemented by reference TRBV2 and TRBJ1-1, the full variable domain reads EPEVTQTPSHQVTQMGQEVILRCVPISNHLYFYWYRQILGQKVEFLVSFYNNEISEKSEIFDDQFSVERPDGSNFTLKIRSTKLEDSAMYFCASSEEVTGVGAEAFFGQGTRLTVV.

This clone is labeled as medium-sized. The chain carries TRBV19 and TRBJ2-2; D is unresolved. The CDR3 is 11 amino acids. CDR1 is LNHDA and CDR2 is SQIVND in the germline V gene (reference sequence). Trimming shortened V by 6 bases and J by 2 bases, and 1 base separated the two germline ends. This chain's CDR3 is CASRNTGELFF. In DNA form, the CDR3 reads TGTGCCAGTAGAAACACCGGGGAGCTGTTTTTT.

This chain uses TRBV12-3 or TRBV12-4 with TRBJ2-3, with no clear D. The length of the CDR3 is 15 residues. Trimming removed 5 bases at V and 0 bases at J, with 12 bases between. For the CDR3, the DNA is TGTGCCAGCAGTAGAAGCCTAGACAGCACAGATACGCAGTATTTT. Protein: CASSRSLDSTDTQYF.

This clone turned up a few times. The rearrangement links TRBV15 to TRBJ1-3; D is unresolved. V was pared by 0 bases and J by 0 bases, with 6 bases between. Germline CDR1 LNHNV, CDR2 YYDKDF (reference sequence). The CDR3 totals 15 residues. CDR3 protein: CATSRDITSGNTIYF. CDR3 bases: TGTGCCACCAGCAGAGACATTACCTCTGGAAACACCATATATTTT.

As for this clone: This sequence may be a read error, since a much larger clone differs from it by one base. The chain's CDR3 is CTSSLDGGTYYEQYF. CDR3 coding DNA: TGTACCAGCAGCTTGGACGGGGGGACTTACTACGAGCAGTACTTC. The V gene is TRBV5-5, the J gene TRBJ2-7; 7 bases agree with TRBD2. The CDR3 runs 15 residues. CDR1 SGHKS and CDR2 YYEKEE come from the germline V gene (reference sequence).

The chain combines TRBV6-1 with TRBJ2-7; TRBD1 matches 7 bases. Germline CDR1 and CDR2: MNHNS and SASEGT. This CDR3 is 12 amino acids long. V gave up 8 bases and J gave up 4 bases; unmatched junction bases: 5. CDR3 DNA sequence: TGTGCCAGCGACAGGGTTAAGTACGAGCAGTACTTC. It specifies CASDRVKYEQYF.

This clone appeared a few times. The V and J genes are TRBV5-4 and TRBJ2-1, with 11 bases aligning to TRBD2. This CDR3 is built from 16 residues. The germline gives CDR1 SGHNT, CDR2 YYREEE (reference sequence). Trimming took 0 bases from V and 5 from J; bases not matched to a gene: 4. The CDR3 spells CASSLGTSGLHNEQFF. CDR3 sequence (DNA): TGTGCCAGCAGCTTGGGGACTAGCGGGCTCCACAATGAGCAGTTCTTC.

This clone was counted ten times or more. This chain links TRBV24-1 with TRBJ2-2; 11 bases agree with TRBD1. Germline V gene lookup returns CDR1 KGHDR and CDR2 SFDVKD. This CDR3 region has 17 residues. Trimming cost V 0 bases and J 4 bases; bases outside gene matches: 3. CDR3 amino acids: CATSDLGQGASTGELFF. The DNA of the CDR3 is TGTGCCACCAGTGATTTGGGACAGGGGGCGAGCACCGGGGAGCTGTTTTTT.

On this clone: Its ends do not fully match the called genes, so a read error is possible. The V and J genes are TRBV5-8 and TRBJ2-7, with 15 positions matching TRBD2. This CDR3 comprises 15 residues. Germline values: CDR1 SGHTS, CDR2 YDEGEE. The CDR3 sequence is CASSITGTSGREQYF. CDR3 nucleotide sequence: TGTGCTAGCAGCATAACCGGGACTAGCGGGAGGGAGCAGTACTTC.

This clone is medium-sized (0.01 to 0.1%) within its sample. This chain joins TRBV6-4 and TRBJ1-1, with TRBD1 matching 8 bases. Trimming at V came to 5 bases and at J to 6 bases, leaving 8 bases not matched to a gene. The length of the CDR3 is 14 residues. Per germline, CDR1 MRHNA and CDR2 SNTAGT. The CDR3 DNA reads TGTGCCAGCAGTCCCCCCGAGACAGGGGCTGAAGCTTTCTTT. Residues: CASSPPETGAEAFF.

The V call is TRBV18, the J call TRBJ1-1, with TRBD1 identical over 9 bases. Germline V gene sequence: CDR1 KGHSH, CDR2 LQKENI. This CDR3 contains 16 residues. J was trimmed by 1 base and V by 1 base; bases with no gene match: 4. This chain's CDR3 is CASSPQGTGQNTEAFF. The CDR3 DNA reads TGTGCCAGCTCACCACAGGGGACAGGGCAGAACACTGAAGCTTTCTTT.

This sequence joins TRBV5-8 and TRBJ2-5; D is perhaps TRBD2 (6 bases). The CDR3 length is 14 residues. The V end lost 1 base, the J end lost 4 bases, and 11 bases lay between the germline ends. Germline loops: CDR1 SGHTS, CDR2 YDEGEE. The CDR3 DNA sequence: TGTGCCAGCAGCTTGTCTCCAGCGGGAGAGACCCAGTACTTC. Its translation is CASSLSPAGETQYF.

J is TRBJ1-2 and V is TRBV7-2; 7 bases line up with TRBD1. Germline lookup yields CDR1 SGHTA and CDR2 FQGNSA. There are 16 residues in the CDR3. Trimming took 0 bases from V and 5 from J; bases not matched to a gene: 9. The CDR3 here is CASSLALGTAGYGYTF. CDR3 sequence (DNA): TGTGCCAGCAGCTTAGCGCTCGGGACAGCGGGATATGGCTACACCTTC.

This clone was seen at least ten times. The rearrangement joins TRBV20-1 to TRBJ2-6; D perhaps matches TRBD1 (5 bases). Trimming took 3 bases from V and 4 from J, leaving 22 bases between them. In germline, CDR1 is DFQATT, CDR2 SNEGSKA (reference sequence). The CDR3 has 18 amino acids. This chain's CDR3 is CSAREETASLSGANVLTF. The DNA for the CDR3 is TGCAGTGCTAGGGAAGAGACAGCTTCCCTTTCCGGGGCCAACGTCCTGACTTTC.